A single T cell receptor (beta chain) is shown here with its context. Its antigen is currently unknown. This sample was taken from a study of T cell responses to AZD1222 COVID-19 vaccine. Clones were read by immunoSEQ multiplex PCR, and TCRdb kept only the in-frame ones, dropping some. The table has about 140,000 clones, 80% to 95% seen once. The CDR3 runs 17 residues. Germline CDR1 reads SGHKS; CDR2 reads YYEKEE (reference sequence). The V and J ends lost 0 bases and 3 bases, in that order; junction bases with no gene match: 8. Overall study results and limits: Reportedly, nearly half the spike-specific TCRs target unmutated variant regions.

This sequence originates from an adult in good health. Here the sequenced sample was peripheral blood, taken on day 0 of MenACWY control vaccination. The chain joins TRBV5-5 to TRBJ1-5; TRBD1 matches 8 bases. The CDR3 sequence: CASSLALTGAINQPQHF. In DNA, the CDR3 is TGTGCCAGCAGCTTGGCTTTGACAGGGGCGATCAATCAGCCCCAGCATTTT.